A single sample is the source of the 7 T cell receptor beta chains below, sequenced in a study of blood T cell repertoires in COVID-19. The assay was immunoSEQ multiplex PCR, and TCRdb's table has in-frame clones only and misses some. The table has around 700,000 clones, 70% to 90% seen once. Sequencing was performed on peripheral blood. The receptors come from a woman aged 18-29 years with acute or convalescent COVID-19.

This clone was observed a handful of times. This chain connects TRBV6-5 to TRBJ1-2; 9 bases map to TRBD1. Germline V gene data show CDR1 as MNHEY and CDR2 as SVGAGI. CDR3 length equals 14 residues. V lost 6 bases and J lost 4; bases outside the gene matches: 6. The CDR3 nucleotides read TGTGCCAGCAGCCGGGGACAGGGTCCCTATGGCTACACCTTC. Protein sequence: CASSRGQGPYGYTF.

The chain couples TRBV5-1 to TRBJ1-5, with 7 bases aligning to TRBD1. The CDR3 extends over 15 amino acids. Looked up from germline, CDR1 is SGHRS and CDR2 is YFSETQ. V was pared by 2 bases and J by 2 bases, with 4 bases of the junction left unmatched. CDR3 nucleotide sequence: TGCGCCAGCAGCTTACAGGGGTGGGGCAATCAGCCCCAGCATTTT. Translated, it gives CASSLQGWGNQPQHF.

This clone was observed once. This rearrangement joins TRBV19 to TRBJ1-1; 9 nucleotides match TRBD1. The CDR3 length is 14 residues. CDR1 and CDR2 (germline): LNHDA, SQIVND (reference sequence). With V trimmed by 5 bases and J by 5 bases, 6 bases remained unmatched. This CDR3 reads CASSRTGVGTEAFF. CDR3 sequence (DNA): TGTGCCAGTAGTCGGACAGGGGTTGGTACTGAAGCTTTCTTT. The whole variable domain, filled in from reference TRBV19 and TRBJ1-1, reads DGGITQSPKYLFRKEGQNVTLSCEQNLNHDAMYWYRQDPGQGLRLIYYSQIVNDFQKGDIAEGYSVSREKKESFPLTVTSAQKNPTAFYLCASSRTGVGTEAFFGQGTRLTVV.

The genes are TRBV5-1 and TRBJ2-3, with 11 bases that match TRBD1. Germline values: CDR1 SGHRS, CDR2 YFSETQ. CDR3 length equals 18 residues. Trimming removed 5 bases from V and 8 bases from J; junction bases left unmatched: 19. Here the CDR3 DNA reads TGCGCCAGCAGATTTTGGACAGGGGGCATCCCAAGGGAAGGTACGCAGTATTTT. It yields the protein CASRFWTGGIPREGTQYF.

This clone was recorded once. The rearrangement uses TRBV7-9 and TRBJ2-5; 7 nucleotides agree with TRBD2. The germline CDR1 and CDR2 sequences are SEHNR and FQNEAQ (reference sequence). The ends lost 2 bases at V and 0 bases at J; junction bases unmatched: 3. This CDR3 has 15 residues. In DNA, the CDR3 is TGTGCCAGCAGCTTAAGGGAGGGGTACCAAGAGACCCAGTACTTC. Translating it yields CASSLREGYQETQYF. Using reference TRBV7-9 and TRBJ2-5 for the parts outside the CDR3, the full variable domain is DTGVSQNPRHKITKRGQNVTFRCDPISEHNRLYWYRQTLGQGPEFLTYFQNEAQLEKSRLLSDRFSAERPKGSFSTLEIQRTEQGDSAMYLCASSLREGYQETQYFGPGTRLLVL.

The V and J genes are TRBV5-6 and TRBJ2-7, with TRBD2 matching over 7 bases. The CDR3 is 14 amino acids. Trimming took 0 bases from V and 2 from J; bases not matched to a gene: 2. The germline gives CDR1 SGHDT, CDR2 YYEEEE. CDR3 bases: TGTGCCAGCAGCTTGGGGAGCGGGGCCTACGAGCAGTACTTC. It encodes CASSLGSGAYEQYF.

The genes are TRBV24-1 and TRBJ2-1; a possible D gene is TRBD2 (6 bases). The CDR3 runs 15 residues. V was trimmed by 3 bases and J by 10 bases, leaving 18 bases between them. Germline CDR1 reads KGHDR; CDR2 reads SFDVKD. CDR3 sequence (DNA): TGTGCCACCAGTGATCCCCGGGACTCCCCGGGAGAGCAGTTCTTC. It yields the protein CATSDPRDSPGEQFF.